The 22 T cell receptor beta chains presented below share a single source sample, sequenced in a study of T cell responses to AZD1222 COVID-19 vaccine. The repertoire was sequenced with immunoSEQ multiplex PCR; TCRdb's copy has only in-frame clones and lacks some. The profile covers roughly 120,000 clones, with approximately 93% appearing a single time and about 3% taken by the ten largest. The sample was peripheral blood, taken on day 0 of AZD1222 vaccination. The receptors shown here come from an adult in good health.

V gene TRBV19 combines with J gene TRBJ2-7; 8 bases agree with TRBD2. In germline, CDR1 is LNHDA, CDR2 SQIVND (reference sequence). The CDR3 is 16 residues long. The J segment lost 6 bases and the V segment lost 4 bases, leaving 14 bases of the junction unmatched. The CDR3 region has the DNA TGTGCCAGTAGTACCGGACGGGGGGGGTTTCTCGGCGAGCAGTACTTC. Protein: CASSTGRGGFLGEQYF.

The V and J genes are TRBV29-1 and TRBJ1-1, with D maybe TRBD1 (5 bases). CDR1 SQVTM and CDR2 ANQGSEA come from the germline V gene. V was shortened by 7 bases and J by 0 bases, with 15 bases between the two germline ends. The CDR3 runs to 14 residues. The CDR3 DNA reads TGCAGCGGGGGGGTGGATCCTCTGAACACTGAAGCTTTCTTT. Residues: CSGGVDPLNTEAFF. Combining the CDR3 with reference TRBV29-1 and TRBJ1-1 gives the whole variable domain SAVISQKPSRDICQRGTSLTIQCQVDSQVTMMFWYRQQPGQSLTLIATANQGSEATYESGFVIDKFPISRPNLTFSTLTVSNMSPEDSSIYLCSGGVDPLNTEAFFGQGTRLTVV.

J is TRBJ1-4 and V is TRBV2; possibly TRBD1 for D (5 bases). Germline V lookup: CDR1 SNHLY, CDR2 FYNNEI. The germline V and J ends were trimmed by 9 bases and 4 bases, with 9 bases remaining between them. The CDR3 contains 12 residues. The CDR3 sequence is CASQGVNEKLFF. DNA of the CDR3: TGTGCCAGTCAGGGCGTTAATGAAAAACTGTTTTTT.

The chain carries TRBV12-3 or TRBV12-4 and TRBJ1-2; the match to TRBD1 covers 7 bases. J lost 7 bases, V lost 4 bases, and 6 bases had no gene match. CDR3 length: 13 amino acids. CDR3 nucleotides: TGTGCCAGCAGTTGGGGAGGGGGCAGTGGCTACACCTTC. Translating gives CASSWGGGSGYTF.

CDR3 sequence reads: CASSIFGPTSGANVLTF. CDR3 DNA sequence: TGTGCCAGTAGTATATTTGGGCCGACCTCTGGGGCCAACGTCCTGACTTTC. The V call is TRBV19, the J call TRBJ2-6, with no clear D. This CDR3 has 17 amino acids. Germline V gives CDR1 LNHDA, CDR2 SQIVND (reference sequence). Trimming shortened V by 2 bases and J by 0 bases, and 11 bases separated the two germline ends.

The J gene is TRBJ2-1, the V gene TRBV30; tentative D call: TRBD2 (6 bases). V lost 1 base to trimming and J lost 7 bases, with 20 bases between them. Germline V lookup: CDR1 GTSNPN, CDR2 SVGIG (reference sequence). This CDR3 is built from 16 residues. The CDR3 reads CAWSAHSGTLWNEQFF. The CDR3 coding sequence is TGTGCCTGGAGTGCCCATAGCGGTACGCTCTGGAATGAGCAGTTCTTC.

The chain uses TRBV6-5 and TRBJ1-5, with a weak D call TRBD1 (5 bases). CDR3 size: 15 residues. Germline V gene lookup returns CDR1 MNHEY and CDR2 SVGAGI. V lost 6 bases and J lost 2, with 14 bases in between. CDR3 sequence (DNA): TGTGCCAGCAGCTGGGGGACCTGGGGCAATCAGCCCCAGCATTTT. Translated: CASSWGTWGNQPQHF.

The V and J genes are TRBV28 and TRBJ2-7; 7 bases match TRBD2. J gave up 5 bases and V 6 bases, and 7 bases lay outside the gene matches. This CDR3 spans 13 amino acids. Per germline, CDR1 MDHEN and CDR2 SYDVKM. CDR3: CASSPLAGDEQYF. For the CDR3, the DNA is TGTGCCAGCAGCCCCCTCGCGGGGGACGAGCAGTACTTC.

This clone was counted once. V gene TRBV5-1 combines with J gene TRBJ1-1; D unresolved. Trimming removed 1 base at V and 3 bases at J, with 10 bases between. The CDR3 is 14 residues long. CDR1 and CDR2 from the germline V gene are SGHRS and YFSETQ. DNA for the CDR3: TGCGCCAGCAGCTTGAGGTCCGGGTACACTGAAGCTTTCTTT. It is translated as CASSLRSGYTEAFF.

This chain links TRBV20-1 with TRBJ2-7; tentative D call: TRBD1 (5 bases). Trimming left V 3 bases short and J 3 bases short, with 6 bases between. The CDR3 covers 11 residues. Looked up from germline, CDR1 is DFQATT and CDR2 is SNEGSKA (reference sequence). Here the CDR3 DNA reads TGCAGTGCTAGTGACAGCTACGAGCAGTACTTC. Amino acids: CSASDSYEQYF.

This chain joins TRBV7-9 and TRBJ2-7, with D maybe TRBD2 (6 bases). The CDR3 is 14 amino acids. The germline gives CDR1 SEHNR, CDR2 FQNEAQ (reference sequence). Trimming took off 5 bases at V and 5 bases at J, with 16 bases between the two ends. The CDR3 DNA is TGTGCCAGCAGCCCCCCGGGACTGTTTGACGAGCAGTACTTC. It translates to CASSPPGLFDEQYF.

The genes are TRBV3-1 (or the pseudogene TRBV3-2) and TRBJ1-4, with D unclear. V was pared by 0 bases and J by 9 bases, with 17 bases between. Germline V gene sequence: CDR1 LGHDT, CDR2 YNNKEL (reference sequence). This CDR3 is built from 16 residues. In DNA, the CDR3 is TGTGCCAGCAGCCAAGAATTTGGGCAAACGAGTAAAAAACTGTTTTTT. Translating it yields CASSQEFGQTSKKLFF.

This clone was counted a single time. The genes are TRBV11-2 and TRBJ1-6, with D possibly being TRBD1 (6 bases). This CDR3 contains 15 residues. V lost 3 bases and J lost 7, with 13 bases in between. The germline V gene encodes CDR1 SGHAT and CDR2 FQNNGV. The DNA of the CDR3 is TGTGCCAGCAGCTTGGGGGGGGCGCGGAATTCACCCCTCCACTTT. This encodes CASSLGGARNSPLHF.

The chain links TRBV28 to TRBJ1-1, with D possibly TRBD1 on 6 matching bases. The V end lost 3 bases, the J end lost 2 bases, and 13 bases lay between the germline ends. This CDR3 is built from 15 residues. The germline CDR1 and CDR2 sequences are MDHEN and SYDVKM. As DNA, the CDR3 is TGTGCCAGCAGTTTGGGGCAGGGGCACAACACTGAAGCTTTCTTT. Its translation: CASSLGQGHNTEAFF.

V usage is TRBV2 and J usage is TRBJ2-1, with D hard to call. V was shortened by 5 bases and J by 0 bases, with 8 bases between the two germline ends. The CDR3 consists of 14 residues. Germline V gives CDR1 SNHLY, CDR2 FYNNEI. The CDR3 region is CASSPMSSYNEQFF. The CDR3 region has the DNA TGTGCCAGCAGTCCTATGAGCTCCTACAATGAGCAGTTCTTC.

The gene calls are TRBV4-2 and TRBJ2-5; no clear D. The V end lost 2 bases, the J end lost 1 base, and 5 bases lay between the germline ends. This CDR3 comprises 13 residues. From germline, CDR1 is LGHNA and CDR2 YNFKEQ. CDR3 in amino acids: CASSQSPQETQYF. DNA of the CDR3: TGTGCCAGCAGCCAAAGTCCCCAAGAGACCCAGTACTTC.

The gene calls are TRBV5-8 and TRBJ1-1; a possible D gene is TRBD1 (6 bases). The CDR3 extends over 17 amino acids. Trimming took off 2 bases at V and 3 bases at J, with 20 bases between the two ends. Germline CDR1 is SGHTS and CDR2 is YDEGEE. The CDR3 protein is CASSLTQGGYRDTEAFF. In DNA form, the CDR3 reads TGTGCCAGCAGCTTAACCCAAGGGGGATATAGAGACACTGAAGCTTTCTTT.

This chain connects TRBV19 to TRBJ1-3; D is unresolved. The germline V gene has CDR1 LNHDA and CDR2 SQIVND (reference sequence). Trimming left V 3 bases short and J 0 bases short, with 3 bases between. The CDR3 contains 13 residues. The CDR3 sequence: CASSINSGNTIYF. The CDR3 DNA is TGTGCCAGTAGTATCAACTCTGGAAACACCATATATTTT.

CDR3 region: CASSLETINNQPQHF. The CDR3 bases are TGTGCCAGCAGCCTCGAGACGATAAATAATCAGCCCCAGCATTTT. The chain carries TRBV7-9 and TRBJ1-5, with no clear D. Trimming took off 5 bases at V and 4 bases at J, with 15 bases between the two ends. The length of the CDR3 is 15 residues. Germline lookup yields CDR1 SEHNR and CDR2 FQNEAQ (reference sequence).

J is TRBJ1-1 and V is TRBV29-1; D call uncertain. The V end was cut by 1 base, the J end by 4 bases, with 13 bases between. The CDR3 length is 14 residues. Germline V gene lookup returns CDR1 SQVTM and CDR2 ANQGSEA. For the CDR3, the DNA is TGCAGCGTTGAAGTGGAGGATAGGACCACTGAAGCTTTCTTT. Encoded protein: CSVEVEDRTTEAFF.

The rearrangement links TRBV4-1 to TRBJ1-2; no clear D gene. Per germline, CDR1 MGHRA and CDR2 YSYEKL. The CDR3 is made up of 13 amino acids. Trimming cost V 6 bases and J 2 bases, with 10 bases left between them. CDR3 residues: CASSPTINYGYTF. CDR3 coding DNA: TGCGCCAGCAGTCCTACGATCAACTATGGCTACACCTTC.

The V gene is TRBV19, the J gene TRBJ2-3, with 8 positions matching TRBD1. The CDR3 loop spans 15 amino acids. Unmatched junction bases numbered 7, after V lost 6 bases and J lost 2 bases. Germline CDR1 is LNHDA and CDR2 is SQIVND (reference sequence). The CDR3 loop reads CASSPGTGHTDTQYF. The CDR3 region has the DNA TGTGCCAGTAGCCCCGGGACAGGTCACACAGATACGCAGTATTTT.